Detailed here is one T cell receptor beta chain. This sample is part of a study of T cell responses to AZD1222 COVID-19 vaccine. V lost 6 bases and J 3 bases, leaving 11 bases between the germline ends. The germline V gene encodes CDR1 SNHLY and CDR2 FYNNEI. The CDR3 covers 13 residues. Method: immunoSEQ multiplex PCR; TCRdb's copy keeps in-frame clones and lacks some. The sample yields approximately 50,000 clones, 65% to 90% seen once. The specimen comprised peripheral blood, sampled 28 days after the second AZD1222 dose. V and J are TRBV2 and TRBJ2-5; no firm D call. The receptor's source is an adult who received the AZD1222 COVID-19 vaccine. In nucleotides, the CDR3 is TGTGCCAGCAGGAAAAGACGGGAAGAGACCCAGTACTTC. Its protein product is CASRKRREETQYF.